This T cell receptor beta chain was sequenced for a study of blood T cell repertoires in COVID-19. Across the study: PBMCs, B-cell-depleted T cells, or T cells provided the cDNA or gDNA that made up the material.

Original processing methods: From reference gene primer amplification, estimates of nucleated cell counts were derived. Assay: immunoSEQ multiplex PCR; the TCRdb copy retains only in-frame clones and omits some. V and J calls and clone size follow that table, whereas D and trimming were derived from the DNA. The sample shows about 25,000 clones, around 85% of them seen only once. The CDR3 consists of 18 residues. CDR1 and CDR2 (germline): SGHTA, FQGTGA. J gave up 6 bases and V 5 bases, and 9 bases lay outside the gene matches. This TCR derives from a human donor with active COVID-19. The donor label of this sample is uncertain. Sequencing was carried out using peripheral blood. V is TRBV7-3 and J is TRBJ2-2; 16 nucleotides line up with TRBD2. CDR3 region: CASSTGTSGRAIAGELFF. In DNA, the CDR3 is TGTGCCAGCAGCACCGGGACTAGCGGGAGGGCCATTGCCGGGGAGCTGTTTTTT. Variable domain in full (rest from reference TRBV7-3 and TRBJ2-2): GAGVSQTPSNKVTEKGKYVELRCDPISGHTALYWYRQSLGQGPEFLIYFQGTGAADDSGLPNDRFFAVRPEGSVSTLKIQRTERGDSAVYLCASSTGTSGRAIAGELFFGEGSRLTVL.